The rows below give T cell receptor beta chains drawn from one sample of a study of blood T cell repertoires in COVID-19. Here immunoSEQ multiplex PCR was the method, and the copy in TCRdb shows in-frame clones only, minus some. The top ten clones hold approximately 3.1% of a sample with about 50,000 clones, more than 85% of them seen once. The sequenced sample was PBMCs or T cells enriched from blood (not recorded which). These receptor sequences come from a woman in her forties or fifties who had recovered from COVID-19. The CDR3 runs from the conserved cysteine through the conserved F or W. The order of the fields is D gene, V gene, J gene, clone size, CDR3 DNA, CDR3 protein. A D gene is named only where the DNA matches it firmly. The listing skips clone size in some rows; elsewhere it reads once, few, many or a size class.

d_gene: -
v_gene: TRBV7-2
j_gene: TRBJ1-1
abundance: -
CDR3nt: TGTGCCAGCAGATTTACAGAGACGTTGGCGAACACTGAAGCTTTCTTT
CDR3aa: CASRFTETLANTEAFF

d_gene: -
v_gene: TRBV19
j_gene: TRBJ1-5
abundance: -
CDR3nt: TGTGCCAGTAGTATCTCCCAGGTGGATCAGCCCCAGCATTTT
CDR3aa: CASSISQVDQPQHF

d_gene: TRBD1
v_gene: TRBV18
j_gene: TRBJ2-3
abundance: -
CDR3nt: TGTGCCAGCTCACCATCCGGGACAGGGGTTACAGGAGATACGCAGTATTTT
CDR3aa: CASSPSGTGVTGDTQYF

d_gene: -
v_gene: TRBV12-3/TRBV12-4
j_gene: TRBJ1-5
abundance: -
CDR3nt: TGTGCCAGCAGCGAAGGGGATCAGCCCCAGCATTTT
CDR3aa: CASSEGDQPQHF

d_gene: TRBD2
v_gene: TRBV11-3
j_gene: TRBJ2-4
abundance: -
CDR3nt: TGTGCCAGCAGCGCGGGGGGCTCCGGACACATTCAGTACTTC
CDR3aa: CASSAGGSGHIQYF

d_gene: -
v_gene: TRBV24-1
j_gene: TRBJ1-2
abundance: -
CDR3nt: TGTGCCACCAGTGATTTGCTTAGCAATGGCTACACCTTC
CDR3aa: CATSDLLSNGYTF

d_gene: TRBD1
v_gene: TRBV30
j_gene: TRBJ2-7
abundance: -
CDR3nt: TGTGCCTGGACCGCCCAGGGGGAACCCTACGAGCAGTACTTC
CDR3aa: CAWTAQGEPYEQYF

d_gene: TRBD2
v_gene: TRBV4-2
j_gene: TRBJ2-3
abundance: -
CDR3nt: TGTGCCAGCAGCCACTCTAGCGGGAGGACCGAGCTAATGAGTACTGCAGATACGCAGTATTTT
CDR3aa: CASSHSSGRTELMSTADTQYF

d_gene: -
v_gene: TRBV7-9
j_gene: TRBJ2-2
abundance: -
CDR3nt: TGTGCCAGCAGCTTAGCCGTAGTAACCGGGGAGCTGTTTTTT
CDR3aa: CASSLAVVTGELFF

d_gene: -
v_gene: TRBV4-2
j_gene: TRBJ2-7
abundance: -
CDR3nt: TGTGCCAGCAGCCAAGAGGTGGCGGGCAGCTCCTACGAGCAGTACTTC
CDR3aa: CASSQEVAGSSYEQYF

d_gene: TRBD1
v_gene: TRBV6-2/TRBV6-3
j_gene: TRBJ1-2
abundance: -
CDR3nt: TGTGCCAGCAGTTACGCGGACAGGGACGGCTACACCTTC
CDR3aa: CASSYADRDGYTF

d_gene: TRBD2
v_gene: TRBV28
j_gene: TRBJ2-2
abundance: -
CDR3nt: TGTGCCAGCAGTCCCCCCTATAGCGGGAGCTCTTTCGGGGAGCTGTTTTTT
CDR3aa: CASSPPYSGSSFGELFF

d_gene: TRBD1
v_gene: TRBV28
j_gene: TRBJ1-1
abundance: once
CDR3nt: TGTGCCAGCTACGGGCGGGACAGGAACACTGAAGCTTTCTTT
CDR3aa: CASYGRDRNTEAFF

d_gene: TRBD2
v_gene: TRBV19
j_gene: TRBJ2-2
abundance: -
CDR3nt: TGTGCCAGTTTGAGCGGGAGATCGACCGGGGAGCTGTTTTTT
CDR3aa: CASLSGRSTGELFF

d_gene: -
v_gene: TRBV6-5
j_gene: TRBJ2-1
abundance: -
CDR3nt: TGTGCCAGCAGTTACTCGAGGCCAGACTACAATGAGCAGTTCTTC
CDR3aa: CASSYSRPDYNEQFF

d_gene: -
v_gene: TRBV30
j_gene: TRBJ1-2
abundance: -
CDR3nt: TGTGCCTGGAAGCGGGAAGGCGGCTACACCTTC
CDR3aa: CAWKREGGYTF

d_gene: -
v_gene: TRBV5-1
j_gene: TRBJ2-1
abundance: -
CDR3nt: TGCGCCAGCAGCTTGTCAGGGTCCCTGTACAATGAGCAGTTCTTC
CDR3aa: CASSLSGSLYNEQFF

d_gene: -
v_gene: TRBV6-5
j_gene: TRBJ1-2
abundance: -
CDR3nt: TGTGCCAGCAGAGACCACAGGAGAGCTAACTATGGCTACACCTTC
CDR3aa: CASRDHRRANYGYTF

d_gene: TRBD2
v_gene: TRBV5-1
j_gene: TRBJ2-3
abundance: -
CDR3nt: TGCGCCACCTCGAGCGGGGAACGCACAGATACGCAGTATTTT
CDR3aa: CATSSGERTDTQYF

d_gene: TRBD1
v_gene: TRBV6-5
j_gene: TRBJ2-7
abundance: -
CDR3nt: TGTGCCAGCAGTTACCTACAGGGGGCTAACGAGCAGTACTTC
CDR3aa: CASSYLQGANEQYF

d_gene: -
v_gene: TRBV18
j_gene: TRBJ2-3
abundance: -
CDR3nt: TGTGCCAGCTCACCCCAAGGGGTGGCGACAGATACGCAGTATTTT
CDR3aa: CASSPQGVATDTQYF